The 5 T cell receptor beta chains listed next were all sequenced from one sample in a study of regulatory dendritic cells for organ transplantation. Using immunoSEQ multiplex PCR, the repertoire was profiled, and TCRdb retains in-frame clones only, with some absent. The table lists roughly 23,000 clones, 65% to 90% of them singletons. Their antigen targets remain unknown. CFSE-labeled sorted T cells met regulatory or mature dendritic cells for roughly 5 days. The sequencing input was naive CD4+ T cells from blood cultured with dendritic cells. Indicated subset: CD45RA+ naive T cells. Every receptor here comes from a human donor in good health.

The chain links TRBV27 to TRBJ1-1; the D is unclear. With 8 bases removed from V and 2 bases from J, the gap between germline ends came to 9 bases. CDR1 and CDR2 (germline): MNHEY, SMNVEV (reference sequence). The CDR3 is made up of 12 amino acids. In DNA form, the CDR3 reads TGTGCCAGCGGGATCCTAAACACTGAAGCTTTCTTT. It yields the protein CASGILNTEAFF.

This clone was detected once. The rearrangement joins TRBV30 to TRBJ1-2, with a tentative D call TRBD1 (6 bases). Germline CDR1 is GTSNPN and CDR2 is SVGIG (reference sequence). The ends were cut back, 1 base at V and 8 bases at J, with 11 bases in the middle. The CDR3 length is 12 residues. The CDR3 DNA is TGTGCCTGGAGTGGTCACAGGGAGGGCTACACCTTC. It translates to CAWSGHREGYTF.

This chain joins TRBV18 and TRBJ2-3; 13 bases align to TRBD2. The length of the CDR3 is 16 residues. V was pared by 5 bases and J by 2 bases, with 4 bases of the junction left unmatched. In germline, CDR1 is KGHSH, CDR2 LQKENI. CDR3 DNA: TGTGCCAGCTCAGGCGGGACTAGCGGGACCACAGATACGCAGTATTTT. Translating gives CASSGGTSGTTDTQYF.

V usage is TRBV11-2 and J usage is TRBJ1-2, with 8 nucleotides matching TRBD1. CDR3 length: 15 amino acids. V lost 2 bases to trimming and J lost 5 bases; unmatched junction nucleotides: 7. From germline, CDR1 is SGHAT and CDR2 FQNNGV. In nucleotides, the CDR3 is TGTGCCAGCAGCTTACAGGGGGCCGTCGGTTATGGCTACACCTTC. Amino acids: CASSLQGAVGYGYTF.

This clone was observed a few times. The rearrangement links TRBV18 to TRBJ1-2; tentatively, D is TRBD1 (6 bases). V lost 4 bases to trimming and J lost 7 bases, with 25 bases between them. There are 17 residues in the CDR3. Germline V gene lookup returns CDR1 KGHSH and CDR2 LQKENI. The CDR3 reads CASSRLETGPIRGGYTF. The CDR3 nucleotides read TGTGCCAGCTCACGATTGGAGACAGGCCCCATTCGTGGTGGCTACACCTTC.